This T cell receptor beta chain was captured in a study of memory CD4+ T cells and cytomegalovirus serostatus. V gave up 4 bases and J gave up 3 bases; unmatched junction bases: 3. Germline assignment: CDR1 MNHEY and CDR2 SVGAGI. The CDR3 covers 15 residues. The sort gate was single viable CD3+CD4+CD8-CD45RO+ cells for memory CD4+ T cells. Donors' CMV status reflects serum IgG against pp150, pp28, p38, p52. Some clones are missing from TCRdb's copy, which holds only in-frame ones; the method was immunoSEQ multiplex PCR. The profile shows approximately 41,000 clones, approximately 80% of them singletons.

The sequence was obtained from an adult in good health and CMV-seronegative. The source material was memory CD4+ T cells from blood. This chain joins TRBV6-5 and TRBJ2-1, with 10 bases lining up with TRBD2. DNA for the CDR3: TGTGCCAGCAGTTTTCGGACTAGCGGCTACAATGAGCAGTTCTTC. Translation: CASSFRTSGYNEQFF.